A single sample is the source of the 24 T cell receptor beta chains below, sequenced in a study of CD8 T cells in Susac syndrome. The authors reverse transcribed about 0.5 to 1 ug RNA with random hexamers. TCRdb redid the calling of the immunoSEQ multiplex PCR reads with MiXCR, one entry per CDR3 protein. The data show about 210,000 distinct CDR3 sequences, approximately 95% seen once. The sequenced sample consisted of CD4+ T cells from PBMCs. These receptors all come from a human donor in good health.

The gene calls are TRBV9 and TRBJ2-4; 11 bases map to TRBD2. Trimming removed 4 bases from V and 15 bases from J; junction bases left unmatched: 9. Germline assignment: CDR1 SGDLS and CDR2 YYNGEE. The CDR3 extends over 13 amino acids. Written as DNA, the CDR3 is TGTGCCAGCAGCCCCGGGACTAGCGGTGTCCGGTACTTC. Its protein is CASSPGTSGVRYF.

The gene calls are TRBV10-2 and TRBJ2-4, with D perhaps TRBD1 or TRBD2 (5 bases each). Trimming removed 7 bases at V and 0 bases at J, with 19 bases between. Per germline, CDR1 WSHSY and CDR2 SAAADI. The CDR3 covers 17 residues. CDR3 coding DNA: TGCGCCAGCACCATGCTGCCGGGGCAGGGAGCCAAAAACATTCAGTACTTC. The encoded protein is CASTMLPGQGAKNIQYF.

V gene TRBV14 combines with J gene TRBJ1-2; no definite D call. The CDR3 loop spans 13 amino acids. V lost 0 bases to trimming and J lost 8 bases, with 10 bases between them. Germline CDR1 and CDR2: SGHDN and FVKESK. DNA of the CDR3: TGTGCCAGCAGCCAAGACAGGAGGAGGGGCTACACCTTC. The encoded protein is CASSQDRRRGYTF.

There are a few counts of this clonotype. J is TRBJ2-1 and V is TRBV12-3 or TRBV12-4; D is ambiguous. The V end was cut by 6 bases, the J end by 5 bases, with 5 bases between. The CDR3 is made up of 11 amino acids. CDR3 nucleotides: TGTGCCAGCAGCCGGGACAATGAGCAGTTCTTC. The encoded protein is CASSRDNEQFF.

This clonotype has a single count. The CDR3 DNA sequence: TGCGCCAGCAGCCAGTCAACAGGGGGCGGAGAGGGGGTTGTTGAGACCCAGTACTTC. This codes for CASSQSTGGGEGVVETQYF. This sequence joins TRBV4-1 and TRBJ2-5; 9 bases are shared with TRBD1. Germline CDR1 is MGHRA and CDR2 is YSYEKL. CDR3 length: 19 residues. Trimming at V came to 3 bases and at J to 5 bases, leaving 19 bases not matched to a gene.

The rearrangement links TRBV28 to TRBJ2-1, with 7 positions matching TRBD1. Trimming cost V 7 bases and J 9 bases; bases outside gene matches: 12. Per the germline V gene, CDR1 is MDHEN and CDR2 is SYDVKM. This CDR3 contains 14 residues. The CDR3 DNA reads TGTGCCAGCACCGACCAGGGACAGTTACTTGAGCAGTTCTTC. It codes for CASTDQGQLLEQFF.

CDR3 loop: CASSRSEGTQYF. DNA for the CDR3: TGTGCCAGTAGTCGATCGGAGGGCACGCAGTATTTT. The chain carries TRBV19 and TRBJ2-3; weak D call: TRBD2 (6 bases). Germline loops: CDR1 LNHDA, CDR2 SQIVND (reference sequence). The length of the CDR3 is 12 residues. Trimming stripped 5 bases from V and 9 bases from J, with 12 bases between.

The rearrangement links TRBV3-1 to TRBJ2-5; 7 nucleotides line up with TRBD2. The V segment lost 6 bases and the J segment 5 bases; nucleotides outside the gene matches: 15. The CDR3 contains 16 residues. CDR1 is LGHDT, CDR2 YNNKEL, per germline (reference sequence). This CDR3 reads CASRRRDGPGRETQYF. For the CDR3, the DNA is TGTGCCAGCAGACGGAGGGACGGACCCGGGAGGGAGACCCAGTACTTC.

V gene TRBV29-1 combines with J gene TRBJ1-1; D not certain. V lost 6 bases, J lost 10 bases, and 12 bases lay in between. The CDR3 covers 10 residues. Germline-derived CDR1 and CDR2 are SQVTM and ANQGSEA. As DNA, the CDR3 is TGCAGCGTAGCCACGTCCGGAGCTTTCTTT. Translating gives CSVATSGAFF.

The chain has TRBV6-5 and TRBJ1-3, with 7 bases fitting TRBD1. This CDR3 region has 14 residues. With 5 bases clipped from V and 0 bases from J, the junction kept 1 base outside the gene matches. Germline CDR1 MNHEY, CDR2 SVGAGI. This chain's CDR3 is CASSPGGSGNTIYF. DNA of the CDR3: TGTGCCAGCAGTCCAGGGGGCTCTGGAAACACCATATATTTT.

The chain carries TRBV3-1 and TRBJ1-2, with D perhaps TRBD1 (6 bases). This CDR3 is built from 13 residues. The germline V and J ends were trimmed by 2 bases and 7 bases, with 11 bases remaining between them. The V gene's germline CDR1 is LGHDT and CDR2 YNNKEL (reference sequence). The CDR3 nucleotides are TGTGCCAGCAGCCAAACAGGGTCTACTGGCTACACCTTC. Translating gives CASSQTGSTGYTF.

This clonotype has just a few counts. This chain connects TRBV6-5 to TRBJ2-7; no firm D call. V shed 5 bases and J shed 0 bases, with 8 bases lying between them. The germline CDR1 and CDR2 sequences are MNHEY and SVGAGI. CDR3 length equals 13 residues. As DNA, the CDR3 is TGTGCCAGCAGTCCCGGTTCCTCCTACGAGCAGTACGTC. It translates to CASSPGSSYEQYV.

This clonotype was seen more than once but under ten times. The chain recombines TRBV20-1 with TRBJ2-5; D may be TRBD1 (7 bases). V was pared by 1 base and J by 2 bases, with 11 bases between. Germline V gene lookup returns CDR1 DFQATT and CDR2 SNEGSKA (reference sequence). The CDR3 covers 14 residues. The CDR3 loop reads CSARGQGGQETQYF. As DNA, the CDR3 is TGCAGTGCTAGAGGGCAGGGGGGTCAAGAGACCCAGTACTTC.

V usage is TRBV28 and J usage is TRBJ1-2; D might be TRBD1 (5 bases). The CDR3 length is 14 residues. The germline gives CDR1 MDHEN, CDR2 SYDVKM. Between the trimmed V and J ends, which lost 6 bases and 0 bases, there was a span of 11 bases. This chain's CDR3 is CASRGGAPNYGYTF. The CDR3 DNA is TGTGCCAGCAGGGGTGGGGCGCCTAACTATGGCTACACCTTC.

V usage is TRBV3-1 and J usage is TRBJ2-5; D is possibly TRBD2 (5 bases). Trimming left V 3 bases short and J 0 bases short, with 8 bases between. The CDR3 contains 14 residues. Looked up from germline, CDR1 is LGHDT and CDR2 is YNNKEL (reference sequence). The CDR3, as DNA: TGTGCCAGCAGCCAGTCGGGGTACCAAGAGACCCAGTACTTC. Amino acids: CASSQSGYQETQYF.

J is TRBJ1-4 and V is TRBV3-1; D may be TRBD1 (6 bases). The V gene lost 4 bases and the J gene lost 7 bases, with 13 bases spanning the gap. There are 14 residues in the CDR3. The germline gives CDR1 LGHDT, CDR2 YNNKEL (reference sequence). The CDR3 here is CASSLKGVTEKLFF. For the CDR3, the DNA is TGTGCCAGCAGCCTCAAGGGGGTCACTGAAAAACTGTTTTTT. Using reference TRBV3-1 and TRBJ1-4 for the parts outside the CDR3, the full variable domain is DTAVSQTPKYLVTQMGNDKSIKCEQNLGHDTMYWYKQDSKKFLKIMFSYNNKELIINETVPNRFSPKSPDKAHLNLHINSLELGDSAVYFCASSLKGVTEKLFFGSGTQLSVL.

The CDR3 coding sequence is TGTGCCAGCAGTTTAACTTCCACAGGCACAGATACGCAGTATTTT. This encodes CASSLTSTGTDTQYF. V and J are TRBV12-3 or TRBV12-4 and TRBJ2-3; no definite D call. The CDR3 loop spans 15 amino acids. Trimming removed 2 bases at V and 1 base at J, with 10 bases between.

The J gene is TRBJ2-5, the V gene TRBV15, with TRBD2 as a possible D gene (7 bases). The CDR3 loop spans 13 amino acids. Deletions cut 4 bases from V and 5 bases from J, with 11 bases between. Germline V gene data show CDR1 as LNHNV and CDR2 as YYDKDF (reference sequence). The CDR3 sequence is CATSKEGGETQYF. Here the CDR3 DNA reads TGTGCCACCAGCAAAGAGGGGGGGGAGACCCAGTACTTC.

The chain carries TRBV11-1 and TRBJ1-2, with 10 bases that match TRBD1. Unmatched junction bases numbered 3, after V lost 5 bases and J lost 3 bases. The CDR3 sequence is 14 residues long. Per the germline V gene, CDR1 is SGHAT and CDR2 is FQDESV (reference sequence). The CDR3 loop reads CASSRGQGHYGYTF. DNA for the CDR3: TGTGCCAGCAGCCGGGGACAGGGGCACTATGGCTACACCTTC.

CDR3 region: CASSRGQGPISYEQYF. In nucleotides, the CDR3 is TGTGCCAGCTCACGCGGACAGGGCCCCATCTCCTACGAGCAGTACTTC. V and J are TRBV18 and TRBJ2-7, with 8 bases matching TRBD1. The junction had 8 bases not matched to a gene; V was cut back by 4 bases and J by 0 bases. The CDR3 is 16 residues long. Germline lookup yields CDR1 KGHSH and CDR2 LQKENI.

CDR3 bases: TGCGCCAGCAGCTTGGAGGGGGCAGGAGAGCAGTACGTC. This sequence encodes CASSLEGAGEQYV. The chain couples TRBV5-1 to TRBJ2-7; 7 nucleotides match TRBD1. CDR1 is SGHRS, CDR2 YFSETQ, per germline. J was trimmed by 7 bases and V by 0 bases; bases with no gene match: 4. This CDR3 spans 13 amino acids.

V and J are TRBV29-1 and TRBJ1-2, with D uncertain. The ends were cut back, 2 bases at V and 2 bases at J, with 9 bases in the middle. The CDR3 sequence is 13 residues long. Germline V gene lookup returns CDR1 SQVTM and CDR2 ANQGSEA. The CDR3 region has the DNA TGCAGCGTTGAATGGAGGCTCAACTATGGCTACACCTTC. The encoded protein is CSVEWRLNYGYTF.

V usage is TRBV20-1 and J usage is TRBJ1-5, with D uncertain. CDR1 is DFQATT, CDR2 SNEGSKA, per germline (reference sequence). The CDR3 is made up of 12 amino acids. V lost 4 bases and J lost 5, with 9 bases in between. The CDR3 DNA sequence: TGCAGTGCTACCAGGAGCGATCAGCCCCAGCATTTT. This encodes CSATRSDQPQHF.

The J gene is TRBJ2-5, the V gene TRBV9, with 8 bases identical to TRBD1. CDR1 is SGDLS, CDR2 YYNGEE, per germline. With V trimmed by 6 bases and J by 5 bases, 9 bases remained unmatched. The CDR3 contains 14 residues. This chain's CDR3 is CASTYGQGGETQYF. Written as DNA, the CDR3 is TGTGCCAGCACCTACGGACAGGGCGGGGAGACCCAGTACTTC. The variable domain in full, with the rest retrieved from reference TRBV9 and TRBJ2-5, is DSGVTQTPKHLITATGQRVTLRCSPRSGDLSVYWYQQSLDQGLQFLIQYYNGEERAKGNILERFSAQQFPDLHSELNLSSLELGDSALYFCASTYGQGGETQYFGPGTRLLVL.